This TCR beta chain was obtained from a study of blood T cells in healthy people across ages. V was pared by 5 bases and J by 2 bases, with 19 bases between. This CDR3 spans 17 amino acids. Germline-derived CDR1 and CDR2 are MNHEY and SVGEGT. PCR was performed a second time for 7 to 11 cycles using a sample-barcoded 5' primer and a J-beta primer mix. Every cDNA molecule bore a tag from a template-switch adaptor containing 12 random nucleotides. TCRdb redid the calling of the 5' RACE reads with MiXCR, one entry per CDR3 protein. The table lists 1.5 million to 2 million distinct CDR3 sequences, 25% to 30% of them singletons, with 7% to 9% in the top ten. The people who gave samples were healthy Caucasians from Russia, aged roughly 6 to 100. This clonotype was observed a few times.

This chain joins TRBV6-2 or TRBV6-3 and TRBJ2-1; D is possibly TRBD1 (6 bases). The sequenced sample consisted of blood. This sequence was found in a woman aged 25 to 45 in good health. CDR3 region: CASSLWDMGLAYNEQFF. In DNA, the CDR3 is TGTGCCAGCAGTCTATGGGACATGGGCCTTGCCTACAATGAGCAGTTCTTC.